The 13 T cell receptor beta chains below were found in one sample sequenced in a study of blood T cell repertoires in COVID-19. TCRdb keeps only in-frame clones here, not all; method: immunoSEQ multiplex PCR. The data show 130,000 or so clones, about 87% seen once. The sample was peripheral blood. All receptors come from a human donor with COVID-19, enrolled during active disease. The donor label of this sample is uncertain.

This clone showed up just once. The rearrangement links TRBV3-1 (or the pseudogene TRBV3-2) to TRBJ2-5; 9 nucleotides agree with TRBD2. With 6 bases clipped from V and 5 bases from J, the junction kept 4 bases outside the gene matches. Germline V lookup: CDR1 LGHDT, CDR2 YNNKEL (reference sequence). The CDR3 loop spans 13 amino acids. CDR3 nucleotides: TGTGCCAGCAGAAGTAGCGGGGGCGAGACCCAGTACTTC. Protein: CASRSSGGETQYF.

J is TRBJ2-2 and V is TRBV7-2; 7 nucleotides line up with TRBD1. CDR1 is SGHTA, CDR2 FQGNSA, per germline. V was pared by 7 bases and J by 3 bases, with 14 bases of the junction left unmatched. This CDR3 contains 17 residues. DNA for the CDR3: TGTGCCAGCACCGCCACATTAGGGGGCCTTGACACCGGGGAGCTGTTTTTT. Its translation: CASTATLGGLDTGELFF.

This clone was recorded a few times. V gene TRBV5-1 combines with J gene TRBJ2-3; 7 positions agree with TRBD2. Unmatched junction bases numbered 9, after V lost 2 bases and J lost 0 bases. The CDR3 runs 17 residues. Germline loops: CDR1 SGHRS, CDR2 YFSETQ. The CDR3 loop reads CASSFTLGGESTDTQYF. CDR3 in DNA: TGCGCCAGCAGCTTCACCCTTGGGGGGGAGAGCACAGATACGCAGTATTTT.

The V gene is TRBV7-2, the J gene TRBJ1-1, with 8 bases that match TRBD1. Per germline, CDR1 SGHTA and CDR2 FQGNSA. Trimming removed 6 bases from V and 1 base from J; junction bases left unmatched: 13. This CDR3 has 17 amino acids. As DNA, the CDR3 is TGTGCCAGCAGGCCACAGGGGGTGGGGGTTTCGAACACTGAAGCTTTCTTT. The encoded protein is CASRPQGVGVSNTEAFF. The variable domain in full, completed from reference TRBV7-2 and TRBJ1-1, reads GAGVSQSPSNKVTEKGKDVELRCDPISGHTALYWYRQSLGQGLEFLIYFQGNSAPDKSGLPSDRFSAERTGGSVSTLTIQRTQQEDSAVYLCASRPQGVGVSNTEAFFGQGTRLTVV.

The V and J genes are TRBV15 and TRBJ2-7; 12 bases match TRBD2. CDR3 length: 16 residues. Unmatched junction bases numbered 14, after V lost 10 bases and J lost 4 bases. Germline V lookup: CDR1 LNHNV, CDR2 YYDKDF (reference sequence). The CDR3 DNA reads TGTGCCAGCACGACTAGCGGGAGCCCTTGGCCATACGAGCAGTACTTC. Residues: CASTTSGSPWPYEQYF.

This rearrangement joins TRBV27 to TRBJ2-6; no reliable D call. CDR1 is MNHEY and CDR2 is SMNVEV in the germline V gene (reference sequence). The CDR3 length is 15 residues. V was trimmed by 5 bases and J by 1 base, leaving 9 bases between them. Written as DNA, the CDR3 is TGTGCCAGCAGTCCCTACCCTTCTGGGGCCAACGTCCTGACTTTC. Its translation: CASSPYPSGANVLTF. The full variable domain, in which reference TRBV27 and TRBJ2-6 provide the parts outside the CDR3, is EAQVTQNPRYLITVTGKKLTVTCSQNMNHEYMSWYRQDPGLGLRQIYYSMNVEVTDKGDVPEGYKVSRKEKRNFPLILESPSPNQTSLYFCASSPYPSGANVLTFGAGSRLTVL.

The chain joins TRBV19 to TRBJ2-5, with TRBD2 identical over 7 bases. The germline CDR1 and CDR2 sequences are LNHDA and SQIVND (reference sequence). Trimming at V came to 4 bases and at J to 5 bases, leaving 7 bases not matched to a gene. The CDR3 contains 14 residues. This CDR3 is CASSTPGLLETQYF. The CDR3 nucleotides read TGTGCCAGTAGTACACCGGGACTATTGGAGACCCAGTACTTC. Filled out from reference TRBV19 and TRBJ2-5, the complete variable domain reads DGGITQSPKYLFRKEGQNVTLSCEQNLNHDAMYWYRQDPGQGLRLIYYSQIVNDFQKGDIAEGYSVSREKKESFPLTVTSAQKNPTAFYLCASSTPGLLETQYFGPGTRLLVL.

Concerning this clone itself: Mismatch with germline at one junction end may stem from a read error. The CDR3 reads CASRLDRHTNYGYTF. The DNA for the CDR3 is TGCGCCAGCAGGTTGGACAGACATACTAACTATGGCTACACCTTC. The chain joins TRBV5-1 to TRBJ1-2, with D possibly being TRBD1 (6 bases). Per germline, CDR1 SGHRS and CDR2 YFSETQ. The CDR3 extends over 15 amino acids. The whole variable domain, filled in from reference TRBV5-1 and TRBJ1-2, reads KAGVTQTPRYLIKTRGQQVTLSCSPISGHRSVSWYQQTPGQGLQFLFEYFSETQRNKGNFPGRFSGRQFSNSRSEMNVSTLELGDSALYLCASRLDRHTNYGYTFGSGTRLTVV.

This chain links TRBV7-2 with TRBJ2-7; the match to TRBD1 covers 7 bases. The V gene end was trimmed by 5 bases and the J gene end by 5 bases; junction bases not matched to a gene: 9. The germline CDR1 and CDR2 sequences are SGHTA and FQGNSA. The CDR3 extends over 14 amino acids. The CDR3 DNA reads as TGTGCCAGCAGCCCTCTGACAGGGCAGGACGAGCAGTACTTC. Amino acids: CASSPLTGQDEQYF. The complete variable domain, with remaining parts taken from reference TRBV7-2 and TRBJ2-7, reads GAGVSQSPSNKVTEKGKDVELRCDPISGHTALYWYRQSLGQGLEFLIYFQGNSAPDKSGLPSDRFSAERTGGSVSTLTIQRTQQEDSAVYLCASSPLTGQDEQYFGPGTRLTVT.

The chain links TRBV4-1 to TRBJ2-4; 9 nucleotides match TRBD2. V was clipped by 0 bases and J by 0 bases; unmatched bases: 6. Germline V gene data show CDR1 as MGHRA and CDR2 as YSYEKL. The CDR3 covers 18 residues. The CDR3 bases are TGCGCCAGCAGCCAAGAAGGCGGGGGGGCCCGAGCCAAAAACATTCAGTACTTC. Translating gives CASSQEGGGARAKNIQYF.

This chain connects TRBV3-1 (or the pseudogene TRBV3-2) to TRBJ2-5, with TRBD2 identical over 7 bases. Germline V gives CDR1 LGHDT, CDR2 YNNKEL (reference sequence). This CDR3 has 16 residues. With V trimmed by 2 bases and J by 4 bases, 10 bases remained unmatched. Here the CDR3 reads CASSQISTSRVETQYF. The CDR3 region has the DNA TGTGCCAGCAGCCAAATTTCGACTAGCCGTGTAGAGACCCAGTACTTC.

V and J are TRBV5-1 and TRBJ1-1, with D tentatively TRBD1 (6 bases). CDR3 size: 16 residues. Germline lookup yields CDR1 SGHRS and CDR2 YFSETQ. The V and J ends lost 2 bases and 0 bases respectively, with 14 bases between them. The CDR3 coding sequence is TGCGCCAGCAGCTTACGGACAGCGAGCATGAACACTGAAGCTTTCTTT. It translates to CASSLRTASMNTEAFF. The entire variable domain, with the rest obtained from reference TRBV5-1 and TRBJ1-1, is as follows: KAGVTQTPRYLIKTRGQQVTLSCSPISGHRSVSWYQQTPGQGLQFLFEYFSETQRNKGNFPGRFSGRQFSNSRSEMNVSTLELGDSALYLCASSLRTASMNTEAFFGQGTRLTVV.

The rearrangement uses TRBV5-6 and TRBJ2-7; D is perhaps TRBD1 (5 bases). V was clipped by 0 bases and J by 3 bases, with 13 bases between them. Germline V lookup: CDR1 SGHDT, CDR2 YYEEEE. This CDR3 region has 15 residues. CDR3 sequence: CASSLERQTLYEQYF. As DNA, the CDR3 is TGTGCCAGCAGCTTGGAGAGACAGACCCTCTACGAGCAGTACTTC. The whole variable domain, filled in from reference TRBV5-6 and TRBJ2-7, reads DAGVTQSPTHLIKTRGQQVTLRCSPKSGHDTVSWYQQALGQGPQFIFQYYEEEERQRGNFPDRFSGHQFPNYSSELNVNALLLGDSALYLCASSLERQTLYEQYFGPGTRLTVT.